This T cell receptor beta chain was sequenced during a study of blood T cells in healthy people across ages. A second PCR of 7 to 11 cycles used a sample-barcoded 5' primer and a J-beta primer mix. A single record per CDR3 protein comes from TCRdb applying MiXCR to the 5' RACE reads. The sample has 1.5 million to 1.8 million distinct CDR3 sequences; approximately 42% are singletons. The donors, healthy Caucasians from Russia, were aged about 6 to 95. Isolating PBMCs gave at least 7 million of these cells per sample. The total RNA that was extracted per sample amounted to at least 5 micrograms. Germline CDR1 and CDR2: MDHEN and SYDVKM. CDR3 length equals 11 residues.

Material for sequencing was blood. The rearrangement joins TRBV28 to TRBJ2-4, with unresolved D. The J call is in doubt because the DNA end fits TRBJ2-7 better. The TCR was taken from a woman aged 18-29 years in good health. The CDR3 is CVFFRSYEQYF. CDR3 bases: TGTGTTTTCTTCCGCTCCTACGAGCAGTACTTC.